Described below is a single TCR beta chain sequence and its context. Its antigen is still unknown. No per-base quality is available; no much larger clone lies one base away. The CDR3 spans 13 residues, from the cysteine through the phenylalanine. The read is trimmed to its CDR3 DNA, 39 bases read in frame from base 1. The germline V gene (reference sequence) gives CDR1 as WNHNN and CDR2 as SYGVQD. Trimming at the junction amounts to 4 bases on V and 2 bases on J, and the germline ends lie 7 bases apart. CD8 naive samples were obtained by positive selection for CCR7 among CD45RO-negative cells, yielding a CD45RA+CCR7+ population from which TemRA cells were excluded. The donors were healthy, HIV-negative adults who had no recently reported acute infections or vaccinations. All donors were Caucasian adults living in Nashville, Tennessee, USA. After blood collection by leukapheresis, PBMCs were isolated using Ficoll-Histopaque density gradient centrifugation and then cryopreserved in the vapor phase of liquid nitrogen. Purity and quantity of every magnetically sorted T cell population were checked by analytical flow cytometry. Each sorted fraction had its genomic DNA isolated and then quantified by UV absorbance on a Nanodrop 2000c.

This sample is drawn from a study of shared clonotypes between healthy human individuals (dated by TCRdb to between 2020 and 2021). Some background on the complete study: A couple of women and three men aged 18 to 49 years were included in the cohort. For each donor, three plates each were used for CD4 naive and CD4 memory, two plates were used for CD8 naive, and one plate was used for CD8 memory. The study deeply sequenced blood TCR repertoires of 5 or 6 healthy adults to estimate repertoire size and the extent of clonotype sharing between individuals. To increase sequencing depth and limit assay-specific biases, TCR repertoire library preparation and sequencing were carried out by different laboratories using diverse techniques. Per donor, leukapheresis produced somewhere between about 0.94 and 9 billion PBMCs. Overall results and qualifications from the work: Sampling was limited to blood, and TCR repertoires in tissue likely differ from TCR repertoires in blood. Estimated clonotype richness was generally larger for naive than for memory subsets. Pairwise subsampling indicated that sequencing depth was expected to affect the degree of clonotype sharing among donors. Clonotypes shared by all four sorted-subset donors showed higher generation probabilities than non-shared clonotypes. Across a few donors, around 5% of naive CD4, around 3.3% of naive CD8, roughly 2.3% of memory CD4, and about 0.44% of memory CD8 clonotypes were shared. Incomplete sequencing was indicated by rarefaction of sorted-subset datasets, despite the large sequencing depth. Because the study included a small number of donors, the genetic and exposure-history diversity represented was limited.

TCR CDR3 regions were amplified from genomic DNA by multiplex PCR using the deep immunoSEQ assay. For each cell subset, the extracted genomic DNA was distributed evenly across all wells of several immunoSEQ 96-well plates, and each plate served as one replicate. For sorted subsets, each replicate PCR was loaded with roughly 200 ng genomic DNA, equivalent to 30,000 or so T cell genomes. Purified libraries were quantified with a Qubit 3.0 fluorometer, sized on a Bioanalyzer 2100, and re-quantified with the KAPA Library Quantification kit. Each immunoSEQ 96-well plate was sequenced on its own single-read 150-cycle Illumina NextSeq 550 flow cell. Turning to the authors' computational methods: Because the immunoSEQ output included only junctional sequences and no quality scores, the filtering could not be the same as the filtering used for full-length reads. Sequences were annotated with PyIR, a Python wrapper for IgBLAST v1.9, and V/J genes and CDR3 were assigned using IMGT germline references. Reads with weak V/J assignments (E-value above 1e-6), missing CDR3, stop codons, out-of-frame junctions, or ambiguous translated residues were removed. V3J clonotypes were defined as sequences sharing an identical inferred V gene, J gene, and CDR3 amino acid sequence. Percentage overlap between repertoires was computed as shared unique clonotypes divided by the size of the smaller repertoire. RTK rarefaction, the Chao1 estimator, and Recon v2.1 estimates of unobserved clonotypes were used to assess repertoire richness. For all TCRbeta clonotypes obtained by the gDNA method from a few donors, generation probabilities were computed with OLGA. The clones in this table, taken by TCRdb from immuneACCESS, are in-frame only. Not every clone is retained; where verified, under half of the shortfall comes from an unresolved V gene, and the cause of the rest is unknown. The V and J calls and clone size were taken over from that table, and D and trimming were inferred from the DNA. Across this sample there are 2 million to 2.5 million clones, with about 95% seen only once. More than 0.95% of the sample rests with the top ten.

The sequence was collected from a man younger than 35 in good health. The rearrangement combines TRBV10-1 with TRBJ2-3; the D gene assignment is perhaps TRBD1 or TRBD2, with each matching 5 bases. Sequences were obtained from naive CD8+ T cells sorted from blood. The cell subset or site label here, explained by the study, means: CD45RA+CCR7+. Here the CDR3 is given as CASSVGTTDTQYF. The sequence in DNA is TGCGCCAGCAGTGTGGGGACCACAGATACGCAGTATTTT.